The next 22 T cell receptor beta chains were all read from a single sample in a study of blood T cell repertoires in COVID-19 (dated by TCRdb to about 2020). The library came from the immunoSEQ multiplex PCR assay. What TCRdb holds here is the immuneACCESS table cut down to in-frame rearrangements. Part of the clones is not present; checked against another copy, under half of the missing clones reflect an unresolved V gene, and the others are unexplained. The sample table records tens of thousands of clones; around nine tenths of these occur just once. The ten biggest clones cover 5.5% to 6% of the sample. Sequences were obtained from peripheral blood. The receptors originated from a human donor in a cohort sampled during active COVID-19.

V usage is TRBV19 and J usage is TRBJ2-2, with TRBD2 as a possible D gene (6 bases). Germline loops: CDR1 LNHDA, CDR2 SQIVND (reference sequence). This CDR3 contains 16 residues. V was cut by 4 bases and J by 5 bases, with 17 bases left in between. DNA for the CDR3: TGTGCCAGTAGTAAGTTTCGGGACGGGGGAACCGGGGAGCTGTTTTTT. It codes for CASSKFRDGGTGELFF.

The chain employs TRBV2 and TRBJ1-2, with D uncertain. The CDR3 covers 14 residues. The V gene's germline CDR1 is SNHLY and CDR2 FYNNEI. Trimming removed 4 bases from V and 2 bases from J, with 11 bases in between. The CDR3 reads CASSALGGNYGYTF. DNA for the CDR3: TGTGCCAGCAGTGCCCTAGGAGGGAACTATGGCTACACCTTC.

This chain's CDR3 is CASSLFASGGSWDGYTF. The CDR3 coding sequence is TGTGCCAGCAGCCTTTTTGCCTCAGGGGGTTCTTGGGACGGCTACACCTTC. The genes are TRBV7-2 and TRBJ1-2; 7 bases are shared with TRBD1. The CDR3 has 17 residues. Germline loops: CDR1 SGHTA, CDR2 FQGNSA. With 5 bases clipped from V and 8 bases from J, the junction kept 20 bases outside the gene matches.

The V gene is TRBV19, the J gene TRBJ2-5; 7 bases are shared with TRBD1. V lost 5 bases, J lost 5 bases, and 8 bases stayed unmatched. This CDR3 is built from 14 residues. Germline CDR1 is LNHDA and CDR2 is SQIVND (reference sequence). The CDR3 protein is CASSHNRGWETQYF. CDR3 sequence (DNA): TGTGCCAGTAGTCACAACAGGGGATGGGAGACCCAGTACTTC.

V gene TRBV5-6 combines with J gene TRBJ2-2; TRBD1 matches 7 bases. The CDR3 has 13 residues. The ends lost 3 bases at V and 7 bases at J; junction bases unmatched: 3. Germline V gene lookup returns CDR1 SGHDT and CDR2 YYEEEE. In nucleotides, the CDR3 is TGTGCCAGCAGCTGGGACAGTAGCGGGGAGCTGTTTTTT. It yields the protein CASSWDSSGELFF.

In this sample, this clone turned up once. This chain joins TRBV13 and TRBJ2-3; 11 nucleotides agree with TRBD2. The CDR3 is 16 residues long. Per germline, CDR1 PRHDT and CDR2 FYEKMQ (reference sequence). The ends lost 5 bases at V and 3 bases at J; junction bases unmatched: 7. The CDR3 spells CASSLIAGGQTDTQYF. The CDR3 DNA sequence: TGTGCCAGCAGCCTTATAGCGGGGGGGCAGACAGATACGCAGTATTTT. Drawing the rest from reference TRBV13 and TRBJ2-3, the complete variable domain is AAGVIQSPRHLIKEKRETATLKCYPIPRHDTVYWYQQGPGQDPQFLISFYEKMQSDKGSIPDRFSAQQFSDYHSELNMSSLELGDSALYFCASSLIAGGQTDTQYFGPGTRLTVL.

V gene TRBV6-5 combines with J gene TRBJ1-5, with no clear D. The germline CDR1 and CDR2 sequences are MNHEY and SVGAGI. The length of the CDR3 is 15 residues. The germline V and J ends were trimmed by 6 bases and 0 bases, with 12 bases remaining between them. CDR3 residues: CASRPNKYSNQPQHF. CDR3 coding DNA: TGTGCCAGCAGACCCAACAAGTATAGCAATCAGCCCCAGCATTTT.

The CDR3 bases are TGTGCCAGCAGCGAGCTCTTGGACAGGGGGTCCACCAATCAGCCCCAGCATTTT. It encodes CASSELLDRGSTNQPQHF. The rearrangement joins TRBV5-6 to TRBJ1-5; the match to TRBD1 covers 10 bases. This CDR3 comprises 18 residues. Trimming cost V 4 bases and J 3 bases; bases outside gene matches: 13. The germline CDR1 and CDR2 sequences are SGHDT and YYEEEE.

The V and J genes are TRBV29-1 and TRBJ2-1, with TRBD2 as a possible D gene (5 bases). This CDR3 is 13 amino acids long. CDR1 is SQVTM and CDR2 is ANQGSEA in the germline V gene. Deletions cut 4 bases from V and 7 bases from J, with 14 bases between. CDR3 in DNA: TGCAGCGTTGGAAGGGTTAGGAGGAATGAGCAGTTCTTC. This gives the protein CSVGRVRRNEQFF.

This clone was recorded only once. This chain connects TRBV5-1 to TRBJ1-5, with D perhaps matching TRBD1 (6 bases). Trimming removed 0 bases at V and 4 bases at J, with 11 bases between. The CDR3 length is 15 residues. Germline V CDR1 and CDR2: SGHRS, YFSETQ. DNA of the CDR3: TGCGCCAGCAGCTTGGCTCCCGGGACAAATCAGCCCCAGCATTTT. Its translation: CASSLAPGTNQPQHF.

The chain combines TRBV3-1 (or the pseudogene TRBV3-2) with TRBJ1-3, with 8 bases lining up with TRBD1. The CDR3 extends over 16 amino acids. Germline lookup yields CDR1 LGHDT and CDR2 YNNKEL (reference sequence). Trimming cost V 0 bases and J 3 bases; bases outside gene matches: 4. The CDR3 loop is CASSQEAGGFGNTIYF. The DNA for the CDR3 is TGTGCCAGCAGCCAAGAGGCAGGGGGCTTTGGAAACACCATATATTTT.

The V call is TRBV10-1, the J call TRBJ2-1; TRBD1 matches 10 bases. Trimming took 10 bases from V and 2 from J; bases not matched to a gene: 5. CDR1 and CDR2 (germline): WNHNN, SYGVQD (reference sequence). The CDR3 is 14 amino acids. The CDR3 DNA reads TGCGCCACCTCCGGGACAGGGGCCTACAATGAGCAGTTCTTC. As protein: CATSGTGAYNEQFF.

This chain uses TRBV2 with TRBJ1-2; D possibly corresponds to TRBD1 (6 bases). V was pared by 10 bases and J by 9 bases, with 15 bases between. The CDR3 extends over 11 amino acids. The V gene's germline CDR1 is SNHLY and CDR2 FYNNEI. CDR3 bases: TGTGCCACTACGACAGGCCGAAGCTACACCTTC. The encoded protein is CATTTGRSYTF.

The chain has TRBV7-3 and TRBJ1-5; TRBD1 might be the D (5 bases). V was pared by 5 bases and J by 7 bases, with 21 bases between. The CDR3 is 16 amino acids. Looked up from germline, CDR1 is SGHTA and CDR2 is FQGTGA. CDR3 sequence: CASSPKGGGDDQPQHF. For the CDR3, the DNA is TGTGCCAGCAGCCCCAAGGGTGGGGGGGATGACCAGCCCCAGCATTTT.

The sample holds one count of this clone. The chain links TRBV5-4 to TRBJ2-7, with TRBD1 matching over 12 bases. There are 15 residues in the CDR3. Germline V gene sequence: CDR1 SGHNT, CDR2 YYREEE (reference sequence). V trimming: 0 bases; J trimming: 6 bases; junction bases outside the gene matches: 4. CDR3 loop: CASSLAGTGGVEQYF. As DNA, the CDR3 is TGTGCCAGCAGCTTGGCGGGGACAGGGGGCGTCGAGCAGTACTTC.

This clone is a singleton in its sample. The chain combines TRBV18 with TRBJ1-1; 7 nucleotides align to TRBD1. The CDR3 is 15 amino acids. V dropped 2 bases and J dropped 3; count of bases not matched to a gene: 6. Germline V gene sequence: CDR1 KGHSH, CDR2 LQKENI. CDR3 bases: TGTGCCAGCTCACCAACTACAGGGGTAGACACTGAAGCTTTCTTT. Its translation is CASSPTTGVDTEAFF.

The chain is built from TRBV27 and TRBJ2-7; 7 bases match TRBD1. Germline V gene data show CDR1 as MNHEY and CDR2 as SMNVEV (reference sequence). The CDR3 is made up of 14 amino acids. V lost 7 bases and J lost 6; bases outside the gene matches: 12. CDR3 loop: CASTDAGTVGEQYF. The CDR3 nucleotides read TGTGCCAGCACCGATGCTGGGACAGTTGGCGAGCAGTACTTC.

The chain is built from TRBV7-9 and TRBJ2-1; 8 positions agree with TRBD2. CDR1 SEHNR and CDR2 FQNEAQ come from the germline V gene (reference sequence). The ends lost 7 bases at V and 0 bases at J; junction bases unmatched: 5. This CDR3 contains 15 residues. The CDR3 sequence is CASTPGGSSYNEQFF. The CDR3 DNA reads TGTGCCAGCACGCCGGGGGGGAGCTCCTACAATGAGCAGTTCTTC.

This clone has just one count. The chain recombines TRBV7-2 with TRBJ1-6, with TRBD1 matching 9 bases. The CDR3 length is 17 residues. J gave up 7 bases and V 0 bases, and 7 bases lay outside the gene matches. The germline CDR1 and CDR2 sequences are SGHTA and FQGNSA. CDR3 bases: TGTGCCAGCAGCTTAGCGCGGACAGGGGCTTCGAATTCACCCCTCCACTTT. It specifies CASSLARTGASNSPLHF. Looking up the rest from reference TRBV7-2 and TRBJ1-6 gives the full variable domain: GAGVSQSPSNKVTEKGKDVELRCDPISGHTALYWYRQSLGQGLEFLIYFQGNSAPDKSGLPSDRFSAERTGGSVSTLTIQRTQQEDSAVYLCASSLARTGASNSPLHFGNGTRLTVT.

V is TRBV11-2 and J is TRBJ2-1; 10 bases align to TRBD2. V was clipped by 4 bases and J by 9 bases; unmatched bases: 9. CDR1 and CDR2 (germline): SGHAT, FQNNGV. This CDR3 is 15 amino acids long. CDR3 sequence: CASSSLAKRGGEQFF. CDR3 DNA: TGTGCCAGCAGCTCCCTTGCGAAGCGGGGGGGTGAGCAGTTCTTC.

The chain uses TRBV30 and TRBJ1-1, with D maybe TRBD1 (5 bases). The CDR3 spans 14 residues. With 0 bases removed from V and 1 base from J, the gap between germline ends came to 9 bases. Germline lookup yields CDR1 GTSNPN and CDR2 SVGIG (reference sequence). The CDR3 loop is CAWSVDSWNTEAFF. The CDR3 DNA reads TGTGCCTGGAGTGTCGACAGTTGGAACACTGAAGCTTTCTTT.

The chain uses TRBV29-1 and TRBJ2-1, with a tentative D call TRBD2 (6 bases). With 7 bases removed from V and 5 bases from J, the gap between germline ends came to 21 bases. The CDR3 loop spans 15 amino acids. Germline assignment: CDR1 SQVTM and CDR2 ANQGSEA. The CDR3: CSATRRGFVDNEQFF. The CDR3 nucleotides are TGCAGCGCCACCCGACGGGGGTTCGTCGACAATGAGCAGTTCTTC.